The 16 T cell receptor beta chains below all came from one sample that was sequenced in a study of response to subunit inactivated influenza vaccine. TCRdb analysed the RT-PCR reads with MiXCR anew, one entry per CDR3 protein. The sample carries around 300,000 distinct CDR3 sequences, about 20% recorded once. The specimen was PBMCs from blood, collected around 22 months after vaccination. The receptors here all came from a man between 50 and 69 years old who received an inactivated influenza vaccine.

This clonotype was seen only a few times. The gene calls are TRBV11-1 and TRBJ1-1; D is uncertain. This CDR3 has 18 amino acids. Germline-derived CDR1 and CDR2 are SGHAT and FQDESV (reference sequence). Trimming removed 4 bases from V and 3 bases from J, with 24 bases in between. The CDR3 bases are TGTGCCAGCAGCTCGTCCTTGGACTCTTACGCCCTTCACACTGAAGCTTTCTTT. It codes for CASSSSLDSYALHTEAFF.

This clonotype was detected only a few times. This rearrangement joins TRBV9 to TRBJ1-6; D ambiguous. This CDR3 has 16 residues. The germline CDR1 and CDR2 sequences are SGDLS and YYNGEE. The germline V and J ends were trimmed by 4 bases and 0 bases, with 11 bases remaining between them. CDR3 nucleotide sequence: TGTGCCAGCAGCCCATGGGCAAGCTCCTATAATTCACCCCTCCACTTT. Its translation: CASSPWASSYNSPLHF.

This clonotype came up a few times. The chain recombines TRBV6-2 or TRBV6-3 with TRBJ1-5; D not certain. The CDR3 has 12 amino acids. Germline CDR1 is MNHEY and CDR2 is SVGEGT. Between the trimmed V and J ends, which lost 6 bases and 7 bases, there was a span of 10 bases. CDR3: CASSSPRQPQHF. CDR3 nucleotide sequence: TGTGCCAGCAGCTCCCCTCGACAGCCCCAGCATTTT.

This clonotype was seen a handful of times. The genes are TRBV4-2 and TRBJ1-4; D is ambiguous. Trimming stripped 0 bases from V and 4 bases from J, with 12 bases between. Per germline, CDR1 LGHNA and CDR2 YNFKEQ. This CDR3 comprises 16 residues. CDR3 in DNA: TGTGCCAGCAGCCAAGAGTTAAGGTCGGGTAATGAAAAACTGTTTTTT. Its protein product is CASSQELRSGNEKLFF.

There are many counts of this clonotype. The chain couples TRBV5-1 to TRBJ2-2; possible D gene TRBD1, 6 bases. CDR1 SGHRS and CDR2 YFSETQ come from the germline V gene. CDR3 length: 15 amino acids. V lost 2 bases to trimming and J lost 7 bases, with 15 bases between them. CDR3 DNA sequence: TGCGCCAGCAGCTTCCGCCAGGGGTCCGTCGGGGAGCTGTTTTTT. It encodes CASSFRQGSVGELFF.

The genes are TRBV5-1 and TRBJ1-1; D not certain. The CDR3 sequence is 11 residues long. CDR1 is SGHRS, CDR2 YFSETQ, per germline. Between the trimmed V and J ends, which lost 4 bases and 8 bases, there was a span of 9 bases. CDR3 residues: CASSGVAEAFF. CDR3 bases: TGCGCCAGCAGCGGGGTGGCCGAAGCTTTCTTT.

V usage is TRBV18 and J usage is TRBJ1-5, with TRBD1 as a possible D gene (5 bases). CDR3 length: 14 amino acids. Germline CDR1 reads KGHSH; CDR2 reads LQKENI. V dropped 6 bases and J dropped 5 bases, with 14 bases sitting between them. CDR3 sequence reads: CASSVTGRDQPQHF. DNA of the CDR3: TGTGCCAGCTCGGTCACAGGTCGCGATCAGCCCCAGCATTTT.

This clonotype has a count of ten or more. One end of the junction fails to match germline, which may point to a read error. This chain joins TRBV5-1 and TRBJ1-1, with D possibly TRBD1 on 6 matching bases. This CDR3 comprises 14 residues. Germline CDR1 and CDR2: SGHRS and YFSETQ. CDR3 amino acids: CASSLDRLNTEAFF. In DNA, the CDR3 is TGTGCCAGCAGCTTAGACAGGTTGAACACTGAAGCTTTCTTT.

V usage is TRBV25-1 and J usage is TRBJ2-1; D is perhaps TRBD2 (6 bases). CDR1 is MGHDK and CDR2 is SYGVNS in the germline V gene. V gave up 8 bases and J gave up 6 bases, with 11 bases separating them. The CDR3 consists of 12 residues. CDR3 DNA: TGTGCCAGCCAAACTAGCATCAATGAGCAGTTCTTC. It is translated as CASQTSINEQFF.

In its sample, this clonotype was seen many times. The CDR3 loop reads CSVEGQMNTEAFF. CDR3 in DNA: TGCAGCGTTGAAGGCCAAATGAACACTGAAGCTTTCTTT. This chain links TRBV29-1 with TRBJ1-1, with D hard to call. Germline CDR1 and CDR2: SQVTM and ANQGSEA. This CDR3 has 13 amino acids. Trimming pared 1 base from V and 0 bases from J, leaving 6 bases between. The whole variable domain, remainder taken from reference TRBV29-1 and TRBJ1-1, is SAVISQKPSRDICQRGTSLTIQCQVDSQVTMMFWYRQQPGQSLTLIATANQGSEATYESGFVIDKFPISRPNLTFSTLTVSNMSPEDSSIYLCSVEGQMNTEAFFGQGTRLTVV.

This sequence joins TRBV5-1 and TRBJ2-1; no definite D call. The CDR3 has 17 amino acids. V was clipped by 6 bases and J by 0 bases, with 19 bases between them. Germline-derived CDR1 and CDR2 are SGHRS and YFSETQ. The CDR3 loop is CASTNLLDQFSYNEQFF. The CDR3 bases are TGCGCCAGCACCAACTTGCTGGACCAGTTCTCCTACAATGAGCAGTTCTTC.

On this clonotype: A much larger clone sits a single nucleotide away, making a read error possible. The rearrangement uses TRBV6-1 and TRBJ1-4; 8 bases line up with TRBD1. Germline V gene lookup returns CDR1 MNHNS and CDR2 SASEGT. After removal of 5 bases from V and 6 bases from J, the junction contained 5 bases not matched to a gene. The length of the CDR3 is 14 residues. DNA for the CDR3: TGTGCCAGCAGTCGGGACAGGAGTGATGAAAAACTGTTTTTT. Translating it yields CASSRDRSDEKLFF.

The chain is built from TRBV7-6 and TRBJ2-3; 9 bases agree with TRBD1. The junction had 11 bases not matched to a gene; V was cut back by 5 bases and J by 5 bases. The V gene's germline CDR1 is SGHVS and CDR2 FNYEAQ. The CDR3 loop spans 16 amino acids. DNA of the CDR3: TGTGCCAGCAGCCCTACAGGGGGCATGAGACAAGATACGCAGTATTTT. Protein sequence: CASSPTGGMRQDTQYF.

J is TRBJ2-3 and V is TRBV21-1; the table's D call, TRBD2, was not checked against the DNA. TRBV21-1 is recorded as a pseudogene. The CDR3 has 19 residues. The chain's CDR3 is CASSAPRGGPLGGTDTQYF. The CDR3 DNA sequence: TGTGCCAGCAGCGCACCGCGGGGAGGGCCTTTAGGGGGCACAGATACGCAGTATTTT.

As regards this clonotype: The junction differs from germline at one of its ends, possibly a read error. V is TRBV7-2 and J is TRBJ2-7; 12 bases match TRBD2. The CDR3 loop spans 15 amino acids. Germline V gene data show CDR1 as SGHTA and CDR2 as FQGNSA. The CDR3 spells CASSLETSGGPSGNF. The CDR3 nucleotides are TGTGCCAGCAGCTTGGAGACTAGCGGGGGCCCCTCGGGTAACTTC. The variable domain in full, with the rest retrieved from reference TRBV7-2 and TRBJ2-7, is GAGVSQSPSNKVTEKGKDVELRCDPISGHTALYWYRQSLGQGLEFLIYFQGNSAPDKSGLPSDRFSAERTGGSVSTLTIQRTQQEDSAVYLCASSLETSGGPSGNFGPGTRLTVT.

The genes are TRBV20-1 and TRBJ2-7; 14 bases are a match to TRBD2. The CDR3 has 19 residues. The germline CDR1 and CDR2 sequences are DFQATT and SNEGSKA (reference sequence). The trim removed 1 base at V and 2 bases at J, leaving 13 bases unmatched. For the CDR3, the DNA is TGCAGTGCTAGAGCGTTAGATCCCAGGACTAGCGGGGGGACCTACGAGCAGTACTTC. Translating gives CSARALDPRTSGGTYEQYF.